This T cell receptor (beta chain) was identified in a study of T cell responses to AZD1222 COVID-19 vaccine. This table comes from immunoSEQ multiplex PCR, and its TCRdb copy is limited to in-frame clones, with some not included. The sample lists 140,000 to 150,000 clones, 80% to 95% occurring once. This CDR3 region has 14 residues. Germline V gene data show CDR1 as KGHSH and CDR2 as LQKENI. V lost 6 bases to trimming and J lost 7 bases, with 15 bases between them. The specimen comprised peripheral blood, sampled on day 0 of AZD1222 vaccination. This receptor was taken from an adult in good health. The chain uses TRBV18 and TRBJ1-4; no clear D gene. CDR3 bases: TGTGCCAGCTCCCGAACAAGAGCCGGTGAAAAACTGTTTTTT. Protein sequence: CASSRTRAGEKLFF.